This T cell receptor (beta chain) was captured by sequencing in a study of cytomegalovirus exposure and HLA in healthy donors. As to this clone: Its matching antigen is unknown.

PCR primers comprised 60 Vbeta and 13 Jbeta primers. TCRdb keeps only in-frame clones here, not all; method: immunoSEQ multiplex PCR. The sample has 200,000 or so clones; roughly 82% are singletons. Notes on the study in general: Later analysis identified several of the most significant clusters that appeared linked to common viral pathogens. Cytomegalovirus-associated TCR beta chains were listed, numbering over 150. Excluded were some V segments that proved indistinguishable, including TRBV6-2 and TRBV6-3.

This CDR3 has 14 amino acids. The J segment lost 10 bases and the V segment lost 5 bases, leaving 10 bases of the junction unmatched. CDR1 is SEHNR and CDR2 is FQNEAQ in the germline V gene (reference sequence). The chain is built from TRBV7-9 and TRBJ1-1, with TRBD1 matching 10 bases. The TCR comes from a woman aged 45-65 years in good health and CMV-seropositive. Sequences were obtained from PBMCs. CDR3 coding DNA: TGTGCCAGCAGCCGGGACAGGGGCGGGCTACGAGCTTTCTTT. This sequence encodes CASSRDRGGLRAFF.